What follows are 21 T cell receptor delta chains derived from one specimen sequenced in a study of gamma-delta chains in newborns, infants, children. TCRdb made new clone calls on the reads using CATT. The repertoire consists of 3,500 to 4,500 delta-chain clones, with about 14% occurring once and the leading ten covering over 6.5%. Sequenced input: blood. These receptor sequences come from a child who was a newborn, infant or young child, either healthy, febrile or measles-vaccinated (not recorded which).

By proportion, this clone is large (0.1 to 1%). The chain links TRDV2 to TRDJ1; 7 bases align to TRDD3. In germline, CDR1 is GEAIGNYY, CDR2 EKD. Trimming at V came to 3 bases and at J to 5 bases, leaving 5 bases not matched to a gene. The CDR3 loop spans 13 amino acids. In DNA, the CDR3 is TGTGCCTGTGACTTTTTACTGGGGGATAAACTCATCTTT. As protein: CACDFLLGDKLIF.

The chain joins TRDV1 to TRDJ1; TRDD3 matches 8 bases. The CDR3 has 19 residues. CDR1 is TSWWSYY and CDR2 is QGS in the germline V gene. Trimming took 5 bases from V and 0 from J; bases not matched to a gene: 17. The CDR3 protein is CALGTIRRLVGDDTDKLIF. In DNA form, the CDR3 reads TGTGCTCTTGGGACCATTCGACGTTTAGTGGGGGATGACACCGATAAACTCATCTTT.

This clone was observed a handful of times. It may be a read error: a sequence one base away is much more abundant. The sample contains more than one DNA sequence encoding this CDR3. The chain links TRDV2 to TRDJ3; TRDD3 matches 9 bases. Germline V gene data show CDR1 as GEAIGNYY and CDR2 as EKD. This CDR3 has 19 amino acids. DNA for the CDR3: TGCGCCTGTGACACCGGGGGATACACTAGCTCCTGGGACACCCGACAGATGTTTTTC. It translates to CACDTGGYTSSWDTRQMFF.

This clone has a handful of counts. One base separates it from a far larger clone, so it is likely a read error. The chain couples TRDV3 to TRDJ1, with 9 bases fitting TRDD3. Assignment of the J gene here rests on matching the DNA to germline, because TCRdb gives none. CDR3 length equals 14 residues. V lost 4 bases and J lost 3; bases outside the gene matches: 9. Germline V gene sequence: CDR1 TVYSNPD, CDR2 GDNSRS (reference sequence). This chain's CDR3 is CACAWWGISDKLIF. The CDR3 DNA reads TGTGCCTGTGCCTGGTGGGGGATATCCGATAAACTCATCTTT.

On this clone itself: This sequence is one base from a far larger clone and is likely a read error. Other DNA sequences in this specimen translate into the identical CDR3. This rearrangement joins TRDV2 to TRDJ3; 9 bases match TRDD3. The CDR3 runs 17 residues. Per the germline V gene, CDR1 is GEAIGNYY and CDR2 is EKD. Germline trimming cut 2 bases from V and 1 base from J; bases unmatched to any gene: 2. This CDR3 reads CACDSTGGSWDTRQMFF. The DNA for the CDR3 is TGTGCCTGTGACAGCACTGGGGGATCCTGGGACACCCGACAGATGTTTTTC.

The chain couples TRDV2 to TRDJ1; TRDD3 matches at 10 bases. The CDR3 loop spans 16 amino acids. After removal of 4 bases from V and 0 bases from J, the junction contained 7 bases not matched to a gene. In germline, CDR1 is GEAIGNYY, CDR2 EKD. As DNA, the CDR3 is TGTGCCTGTGATCTCCTTACTGGGGGATACACCGATAAACTCATCTTT. The encoded protein is CACDLLTGGYTDKLIF.

This clone was counted a few times. This could be a read error, since a much larger clone is one nucleotide away. Other nucleotide sequences in the sample specify the same CDR3. The J gene is TRDJ3, the V gene TRDV2; 8 nucleotides align to TRDD3. The CDR3 runs to 17 residues. Germline assignment: CDR1 GEAIGNYY and CDR2 EKD. CDR3 region: CACDTVLGAWDTRQMFF. CDR3 coding DNA: TGTGCCTGCGACACCGTACTGGGGGCCTGGGACACCCGACAGATGTTTTTC.

This clone is medium-sized. Additional DNA sequences in this sample encode the identical CDR3. This chain joins TRDV1 and TRDJ2; TRDD3 aligns across 12 bases. In germline, CDR1 is TSWWSYY, CDR2 QGS. The CDR3 has 24 residues. After removal of 4 bases from V and 2 bases from J, the junction contained 26 bases not matched to a gene. This CDR3 is CALGVPRADPRAGGYDALTAQLFF. CDR3 coding DNA: TGTGCTCTTGGGGTTCCGAGGGCTGATCCGAGGGCTGGGGGATACGATGCCTTGACAGCACAACTCTTCTTT.

This clone is labeled as large. The same CDR3 also results from other DNA sequences found in this sample. This rearrangement joins TRDV2 to TRDJ1; 8 positions agree with TRDD3. The CDR3 spans 14 residues. Looked up from germline, CDR1 is GEAIGNYY and CDR2 is EKD. V shed 0 bases, J shed 3 bases, and the junction held 2 bases outside the gene matches. The CDR3 loop reads CACDTVGGSDKLIF. In nucleotides, the CDR3 is TGTGCCTGTGACACCGTTGGGGGATCCGATAAACTCATCTTT.

A few counts support this clone. This is likely an artifact of a read error, given a far larger clone one base away. This rearrangement joins TRDV2 to TRDJ1; 7 bases match TRDD3. Unmatched junction bases numbered 24, after V lost 3 bases and J lost 3 bases. Germline V gives CDR1 GEAIGNYY, CDR2 EKD. This CDR3 region has 20 residues. Here the CDR3 reads CACDPLPGSTGEYLADKLIF. The CDR3 DNA follows: TGTGCCTGTGACCCCCTACCGGGGAGTACTGGGGAATACTTAGCCGATAAACTCATCTTT.

Of note for this clone: A read error likely explains why the TCRdb protein, taken from a much larger clone, differs from this DNA's translation at residue 13; the protein shown is translated from the DNA. The chain joins TRDV2 to TRDJ3; 8 nucleotides align to TRDD3. The CDR3 is 17 amino acids. The V gene's germline CDR1 is GEAIGNYY and CDR2 EKD. The chain's CDR3 is CACDTVLGAWDTLQMFF. The CDR3 nucleotides are TGTGCCTGTGACACCGTACTGGGGGCCTGGGACACCCTACAGATGTTTTTC.

In the case of this clone: A read error likely explains why the TCRdb protein, taken from a much larger clone, differs from this DNA's translation at residue 10; the protein shown is translated from the DNA. The chain employs TRDV2 and TRDJ3; TRDD3 matches at 12 bases. CDR1 GEAIGNYY and CDR2 EKD come from the germline V gene. The CDR3 sequence is 18 residues long. The V and J ends lost 0 bases and 2 bases, in that order; junction bases with no gene match: 1. The CDR3 reads CACDTLGDTTWDTRQMFF. CDR3 nucleotides: TGTGCCTGTGACACCCTGGGGGATACGACCTGGGACACCCGACAGATGTTTTTC.

In its sample, this clone was seen a few times. TCRdb pairs this DNA with a much larger clone's protein that differs at residue 11, likely a read error; the protein shown was translated from the DNA. This chain connects TRDV2 to TRDJ2, with TRDD3 identical over 11 bases. Germline V gives CDR1 GEAIGNYY, CDR2 EKD. The CDR3 extends over 15 amino acids. The CDR3 DNA is TGTGCCTGTGACATACTGGGGGATATGACAACACAACTCTTCTTT. Its translation is CACDILGDMTTQLFF.

This clone was seen more than once but under ten times. Given a much more abundant clone one base away, this may be a read error. Other DNA sequences in the sample encode the same CDR3. V usage is TRDV2 and J usage is TRDJ2; TRDD3 agrees at 12 bases. The ends lost 3 bases at V and 3 bases at J; junction bases unmatched: 13. CDR1 is GEAIGNYY, CDR2 EKD, per germline. The CDR3 is 19 amino acids. The CDR3 protein is CACDPVLGDTKALTAQLFF. As DNA, the CDR3 is TGTGCCTGTGACCCCGTACTGGGGGATACAAAAGCTCTGACAGCACAACTCTTCTTT.

About this clone: TCRdb's protein, taken from a much larger clone, differs from this DNA's translation at residue 16, likely owing to a read error; the protein displayed comes from the DNA. The chain is built from TRDV1 and TRDJ2; a possible D gene is TRDD2 (5 bases). The CDR3 has 19 residues. The V gene's germline CDR1 is TSWWSYY and CDR2 QGS. CDR3 coding DNA: TGTGCTCTTGGGGTCACCTCCTTCGCCCTTCTCCCTTTGACAGCACGACTCTTCTTT. Its protein product is CALGVTSFALLPLTARLFF.

Regarding this clone: The translation of this DNA and the TCRdb protein of a much larger clone differ at residue 7, probably owing to a read error; the protein shown here is translated from the DNA. Here the CDR3 reads CACDTWWITAQLFF. The CDR3 DNA reads TGTGCCTGTGACACTTGGTGGATAACAGCACAACTCTTCTTT. The gene calls are TRDV2 and TRDJ2, with D maybe TRDD3 (5 bases). Germline lookup yields CDR1 GEAIGNYY and CDR2 EKD. Trimming cost V 1 base and J 5 bases, with 10 bases left between them. The CDR3 totals 14 residues.

CDR3 amino acids: CACDTVDGGYSKLIF. The CDR3 DNA is TGTGCCTGTGACACCGTGGATGGGGGATATTCTAAACTCATCTTT. V gene TRDV2 combines with J gene TRDJ1; 9 nucleotides match TRDD3. V dropped 0 bases and J dropped 7; count of bases not matched to a gene: 8. The CDR3 is 15 amino acids. Germline CDR1 reads GEAIGNYY; CDR2 reads EKD.

Notes on this clone: Only one base separates this from a far larger clonotype, so it likely reflects a read error. The same CDR3 can be traced to other DNA sequences in this sample. The genes are TRDV2 and TRDJ1; D unclear. This CDR3 comprises 15 residues. Germline V gives CDR1 GEAIGNYY, CDR2 EKD. The CDR3 loop is CACDTLGANTDKLIF. The CDR3 DNA reads as TGTGCTTGTGACACCCTAGGGGCCAACACCGATAAACTCATCTTT.

This clone occurred a few times. This likely reflects a read error, since a far larger clone is one base away. The chain joins TRDV2 to TRDJ3; TRDD3 matches at 8 bases. TCRdb records no J gene; here it was assigned by comparing the DNA to germline. Germline V gives CDR1 GEAIGNYY, CDR2 EKD. The CDR3 runs to 20 residues. This CDR3 is CACDTVLGATSSWGTRQMFF. Here the CDR3 DNA reads TGTGCCTGTGACACCGTACTGGGGGCCACGAGCTCCTGGGGCACCCGACAGATGTTTTTC.

Concerning this clone: This likely reflects a read error, since a far larger clone is one base away. Written as DNA, the CDR3 is TGTGCCTGTGACGTACCGGGGGATACCGATAAACTCATCTTT. Protein: CACDVPGDTDKLIF. This chain connects TRDV2 to TRDJ1, with TRDD3 identical over 7 bases. Losses at the gene ends were 3 bases for V and 2 bases for J; bases not matched to a gene: 5. Germline V gene data show CDR1 as GEAIGNYY and CDR2 as EKD. This CDR3 comprises 14 residues.

For this clone: A much larger clone lies one base from this, so it may be a read error. This chain uses TRDV2 with TRDJ3, with 8 bases aligning to TRDD3. Germline assignment: CDR1 GEAIGNYY and CDR2 EKD. CDR3 size: 23 residues. V lost 4 bases to trimming and J lost 0 bases; unmatched junction nucleotides: 22. As DNA, the CDR3 is TGTGCCTGTGATCCCGTGGTGGGGGATGCTGAGGTTAGGGCCTCCTGGGACACCCGACAGATGTTTTTC. Translated, it gives CACDPVVGDAEVRASWDTRQMFF.